These 4 T cell receptor beta chains came from one sample sequenced in a study of radiotherapy plus CTLA-4 blockade in lung cancer (dated by TCRdb to 2016 to 2019). Library generation was performed with the immunoSEQ multiplex PCR assay. This immuneACCESS table, as held by TCRdb, lists in-frame sequences with V and J called but not all clones. Of the missing ones, under half trace to an unresolved V gene in checked studies; the others have no known cause. The sample includes some 110,000 clones, with over 65% observed a single time. 2.5% to 3.5% of the sample is in the top ten clones. Here the sequenced sample was peripheral blood, taken from a patient treated with radiotherapy plus ipilimumab. The receptors originated from a human donor with non-small cell lung cancer that progressed on radiotherapy plus ipilimumab. Some clones in this sample may be carry-over from other donors' samples.

The chain has TRBV11-1 and TRBJ1-1; 9 nucleotides agree with TRBD1. After removal of 2 bases from V and 3 bases from J, the junction contained 1 base not matched to a gene. CDR3 length equals 14 residues. Per the germline V gene, CDR1 is SGHAT and CDR2 is FQDESV (reference sequence). The CDR3 is CASSLNRGHTEAFF. CDR3 nucleotide sequence: TGTGCCAGCAGCTTAAACAGGGGGCACACTGAAGCTTTCTTT. Combining the CDR3 with reference TRBV11-1 and TRBJ1-1 gives the whole variable domain EAEVAQSPRYKITEKSQAVAFWCDPISGHATLYWYRQILGQGPELLVQFQDESVVDDSQLPKDRFSAERLKGVDSTLKIQPAELGDSAMYLCASSLNRGHTEAFFGQGTRLTVV.

The chain links TRBV7-9 to TRBJ1-5; D remains unclear. This CDR3 is built from 15 residues. Germline CDR1 reads SEHNR; CDR2 reads FQNEAQ (reference sequence). Trimming removed 2 bases at V and 4 bases at J, with 12 bases between. The CDR3 is CASSLSSLLNQPQHF. In nucleotides, the CDR3 is TGTGCCAGCAGCTTATCGAGTTTACTGAATCAGCCCCAGCATTTT.

The sample holds one count of this clone. This rearrangement joins TRBV2 to TRBJ1-6; D gene unclear. V gave up 2 bases and J gave up 10 bases, with 6 bases separating them. This CDR3 has 12 residues. Germline V gene sequence: CDR1 SNHLY, CDR2 FYNNEI. The CDR3 spells CASSEYGSPLHF. CDR3 in DNA: TGTGCCAGCAGTGAATACGGATCACCCCTCCACTTT.

The chain uses TRBV7-9 and TRBJ1-2, with D unclear. CDR3 length: 14 amino acids. CDR1 and CDR2 from the germline V gene are SEHNR and FQNEAQ (reference sequence). Deletions cut 6 bases from V and 2 bases from J, with 13 bases between. This CDR3 reads CASSQPGRNYGYTF. CDR3 nucleotide sequence: TGTGCCAGCAGTCAACCAGGACGAAACTATGGCTACACCTTC.